This entry is about one T cell receptor beta chain. Its target is not known. TCRdb keeps only in-frame clones here, not all; method: immunoSEQ multiplex PCR. The sample holds approximately 66,000 clones, 85% seen once. This record belongs to a study of OX40 agonist ivuxolimab in advanced cancers. Study observations and caveats: There were also nonresponders showing low normalized T-cell clonal expansion. CD4+ and CD8+ blood T cells expanded clonally by week 6 at 0.1 to 3.0 mg/kg.

This CDR3 is 17 amino acids long. The ends were cut back, 4 bases at V and 4 bases at J, with 21 bases in the middle. Germline CDR1 and CDR2: SGHDT and YYEEEE. V is TRBV5-6 and J is TRBJ1-3; D remains unclear. The material was CD4+ or CD8+ T cells sorted from blood, obtained in a trial of the OX40 agonist ivuxolimab. The clonotype was recovered from an adult with an advanced solid tumor such as melanoma, head and neck, liver or kidney cancer. The chain's CDR3 is CASSPTTAGFGGNTIYF. The CDR3 region has the DNA TGTGCCAGCAGCCCCACTACAGCGGGGTTTGGGGGAAACACCATATATTTT.